This T cell receptor beta chain was captured by sequencing in a study of blood T cells in healthy people across ages. The CDR3 runs 15 residues. V dropped 2 bases and J dropped 1 base, with 11 bases sitting between them. Germline assignment: CDR1 SGHAT and CDR2 FQNNGV. The use of a sample-barcoded 5' primer and a J-beta primer mix characterized a second PCR of about 7 to 12 cycles. Each cDNA molecule received a tag from a template-switch adaptor that had 12 random nucleotides. TCRdb called the 5' RACE reads again in MiXCR, with one record for every CDR3 protein. The data contain 730,000 or so distinct CDR3 sequences, 35% to 45% of them singletons.

Sequencing was carried out using blood. The clonotype originates from a woman between 55 and 75 years old in good health. This chain connects TRBV11-2 to TRBJ2-5; perhaps D is TRBD1 or TRBD2 (5 bases each). The CDR3 sequence is CASSLFPGSQETQYF. Written as DNA, the CDR3 is TGTGCCAGCAGCTTATTTCCAGGGAGCCAAGAGACCCAGTACTTC.